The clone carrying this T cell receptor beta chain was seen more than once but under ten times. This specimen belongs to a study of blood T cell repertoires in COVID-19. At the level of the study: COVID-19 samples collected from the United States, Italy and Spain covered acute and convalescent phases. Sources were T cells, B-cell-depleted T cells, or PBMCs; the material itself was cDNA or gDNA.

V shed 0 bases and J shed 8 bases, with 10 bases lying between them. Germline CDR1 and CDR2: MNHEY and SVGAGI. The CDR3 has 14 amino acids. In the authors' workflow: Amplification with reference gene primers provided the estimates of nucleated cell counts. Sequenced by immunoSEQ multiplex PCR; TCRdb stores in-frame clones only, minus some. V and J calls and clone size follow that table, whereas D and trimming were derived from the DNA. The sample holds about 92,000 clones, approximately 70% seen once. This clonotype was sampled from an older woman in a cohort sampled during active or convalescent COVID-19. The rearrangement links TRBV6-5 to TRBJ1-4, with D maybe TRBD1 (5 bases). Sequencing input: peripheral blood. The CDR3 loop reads CASSYSIGGEKLFF. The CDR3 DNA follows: TGTGCCAGCAGTTACTCGATCGGGGGGGAAAAACTGTTTTTT.